These 7 T cell receptor beta chains came from one sample sequenced in a study of post-analysis software for immune sequencing data. The authors incorporated unique molecular identifiers into the TCR beta cDNA libraries. One entry per CDR3 protein, called by TCRdb with MiXCR from the PCR reads. The data show some 700,000 distinct CDR3 sequences, 55% to 70% seen once. The study, taken as a whole, reports: There were four or five TRBV segments more frequent in patients than controls, and TRBV5-6, TRBV5-1 and TRBV20-1 were among them.

These receptors are not linked to any known antigen. The material sequenced was blood. All receptors derive from a girl aged 2-9 years with multiple sclerosis.

This clonotype has a handful of counts. The gene calls are TRBV4-1 and TRBJ2-3; 7 bases line up with TRBD1. This CDR3 spans 16 amino acids. Germline V lookup: CDR1 MGHRA, CDR2 YSYEKL. V shed 6 bases and J 2 bases; nucleotides not matched to a gene: 11. CDR3: CASRLAGTAHTDTQYF. CDR3 nucleotide sequence: TGCGCCAGCAGATTGGCCGGGACAGCTCACACAGATACGCAGTATTTT.

V and J are TRBV4-2 and TRBJ2-3; either TRBD1 or TRBD2 may supply D (6 bases each). V was pared by 0 bases and J by 4 bases, with 17 bases between. This CDR3 has 17 amino acids. The germline gives CDR1 LGHNA, CDR2 YNFKEQ. CDR3 DNA: TGTGCCAGCAGCCAAGAGACCCCGGGGGCCAGCGCAGATACGCAGTATTTT. Protein: CASSQETPGASADTQYF.

V usage is TRBV6-5 and J usage is TRBJ2-7, with D tentatively TRBD2 (5 bases). The closer fit of TRBJ2-5 to the DNA end suggests the J call may be wrong. The CDR3 has 16 amino acids. CDR1 is MNHEY, CDR2 SVGAGI, per germline. The CDR3 is CASSYSWRRTEGTQYF. DNA of the CDR3: TGTGCCAGCAGTTACTCGTGGCGTCGGACTGAAGGGACCCAGTACTTC.

The chain employs TRBV7-2 and TRBJ2-7, with D possibly TRBD2 on 5 matching bases. From germline, CDR1 is SGHTA and CDR2 FQGNSA. V was pared by 3 bases and J by 3 bases, with 12 bases between. CDR3 length: 14 amino acids. This CDR3 reads CASSFPGSDYEQYF. The CDR3, as DNA: TGTGCCAGCAGCTTCCCGGGATCTGACTACGAGCAGTACTTC.

V usage is TRBV6-1 and J usage is TRBJ2-4; 13 bases are a match to TRBD2. The CDR3 extends over 20 amino acids. Trimming removed 6 bases from V and 1 base from J; junction bases left unmatched: 15. Germline-derived CDR1 and CDR2 are MNHNS and SASEGT. CDR3 bases: TGTGCCAGCAGACCCGATCGGACTAGCGGGGGCCAGAGGGCCAAAAACATTCAGTACTTC. Its protein product is CASRPDRTSGGQRAKNIQYF.

The J gene is TRBJ2-3, the V gene TRBV2, with D hard to call. V was pared by 0 bases and J by 2 bases, with 9 bases between. CDR3 length: 15 residues. Germline-derived CDR1 and CDR2 are SNHLY and FYNNEI. The CDR3 protein is CASSEAGQPTDTQYF. CDR3 sequence (DNA): TGTGCCAGCAGTGAAGCTGGGCAGCCCACAGATACGCAGTATTTT. Looking up the rest from reference TRBV2 and TRBJ2-3 gives the full variable domain: EPEVTQTPSHQVTQMGQEVILRCVPISNHLYFYWYRQILGQKVEFLVSFYNNEISEKSEIFDDQFSVERPDGSNFTLKIRSTKLEDSAMYFCASSEAGQPTDTQYFGPGTRLTVL.

The V gene is TRBV20-1, the J gene TRBJ2-5; 10 bases map to TRBD2. The end of the DNA is better explained by TRBJ2-7, so the J call may be wrong. CDR1 is DFQATT, CDR2 SNEGSKA, per germline (reference sequence). The CDR3 contains 14 residues. The CDR3 loop reads CSASSASGSSEQYF. The CDR3 bases are TGCAGTGCTAGCTCGGCTAGCGGGAGTAGCGAGCAGTACTTC.